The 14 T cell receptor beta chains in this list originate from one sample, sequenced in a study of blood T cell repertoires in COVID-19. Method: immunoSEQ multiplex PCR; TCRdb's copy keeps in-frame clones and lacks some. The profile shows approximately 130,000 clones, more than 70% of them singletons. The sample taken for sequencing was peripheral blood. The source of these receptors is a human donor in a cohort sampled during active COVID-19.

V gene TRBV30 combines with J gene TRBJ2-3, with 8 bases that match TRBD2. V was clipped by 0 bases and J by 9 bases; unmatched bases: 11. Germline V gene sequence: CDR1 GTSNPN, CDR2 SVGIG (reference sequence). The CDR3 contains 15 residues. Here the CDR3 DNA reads TGTGCCTGGAGTGTGGACGGGGGGGAGTGGGACACGCAGTATTTT. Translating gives CAWSVDGGEWDTQYF.

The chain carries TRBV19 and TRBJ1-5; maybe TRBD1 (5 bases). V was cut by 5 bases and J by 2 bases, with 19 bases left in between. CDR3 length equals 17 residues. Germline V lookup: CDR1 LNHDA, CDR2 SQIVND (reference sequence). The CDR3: CASSFRAGGSGNQPQHF. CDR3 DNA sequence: TGTGCCAGTAGTTTCAGGGCGGGGGGTTCAGGCAATCAGCCCCAGCATTTT.

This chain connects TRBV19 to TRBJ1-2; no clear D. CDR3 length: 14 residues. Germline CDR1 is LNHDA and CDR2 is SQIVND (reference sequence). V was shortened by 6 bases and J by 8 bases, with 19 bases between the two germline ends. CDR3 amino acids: CASRGSSHTTGYTF. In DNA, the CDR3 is TGTGCCAGTAGGGGCTCGTCTCACACAACGGGCTACACCTTC.

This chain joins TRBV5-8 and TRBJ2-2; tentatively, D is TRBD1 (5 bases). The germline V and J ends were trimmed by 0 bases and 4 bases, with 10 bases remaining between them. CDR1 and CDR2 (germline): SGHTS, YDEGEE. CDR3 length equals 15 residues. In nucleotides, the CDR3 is TGTGCCAGCAGCTTGGAAGGGGCTAGCACCGGGGAGCTGTTTTTT. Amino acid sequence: CASSLEGASTGELFF.

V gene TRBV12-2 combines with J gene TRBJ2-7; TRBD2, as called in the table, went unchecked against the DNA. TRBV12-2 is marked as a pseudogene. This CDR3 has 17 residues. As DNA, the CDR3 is TGTGCAAGTCTCCCCTGGGGGGAGCGGGGGAAGTCCTACGAGCAGTACTTC. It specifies CASLPWGERGKSYEQYF.

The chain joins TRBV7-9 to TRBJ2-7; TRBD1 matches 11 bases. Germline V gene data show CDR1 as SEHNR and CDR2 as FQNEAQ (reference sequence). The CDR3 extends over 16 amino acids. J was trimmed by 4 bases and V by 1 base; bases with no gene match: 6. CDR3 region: CASSLGIGQGAYEQYF. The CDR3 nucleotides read TGTGCCAGCAGCTTAGGGATAGGACAGGGGGCGTACGAGCAGTACTTC.

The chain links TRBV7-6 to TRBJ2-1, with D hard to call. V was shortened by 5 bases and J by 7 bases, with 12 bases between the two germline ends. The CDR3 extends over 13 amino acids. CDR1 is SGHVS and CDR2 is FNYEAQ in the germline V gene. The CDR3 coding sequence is TGTGCCAGCAGCCGAGAAACCCCTAATGAGCAGTTCTTC. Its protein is CASSRETPNEQFF.

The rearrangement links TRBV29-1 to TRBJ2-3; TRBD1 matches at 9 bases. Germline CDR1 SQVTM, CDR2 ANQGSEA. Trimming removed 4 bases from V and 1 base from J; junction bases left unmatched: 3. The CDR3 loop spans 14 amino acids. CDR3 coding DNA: TGCAGCGTTGTCGGGACAGGGCGCACAGATACGCAGTATTTT. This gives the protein CSVVGTGRTDTQYF.

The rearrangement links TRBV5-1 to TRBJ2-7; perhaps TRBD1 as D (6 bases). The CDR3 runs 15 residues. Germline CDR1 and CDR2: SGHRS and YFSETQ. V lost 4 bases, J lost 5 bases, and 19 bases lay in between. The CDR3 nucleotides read TGCGCCAGCAGCCCCCTTCAGGGGCGGACCGACGAGCAGTACTTC. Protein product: CASSPLQGRTDEQYF.

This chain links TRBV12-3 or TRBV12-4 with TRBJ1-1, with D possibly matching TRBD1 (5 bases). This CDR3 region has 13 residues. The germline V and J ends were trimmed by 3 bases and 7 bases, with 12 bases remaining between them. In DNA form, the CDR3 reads TGTGCCAGCAGTTTTTGGGGGGTCAGTGAAGCTTTCTTT. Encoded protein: CASSFWGVSEAFF.

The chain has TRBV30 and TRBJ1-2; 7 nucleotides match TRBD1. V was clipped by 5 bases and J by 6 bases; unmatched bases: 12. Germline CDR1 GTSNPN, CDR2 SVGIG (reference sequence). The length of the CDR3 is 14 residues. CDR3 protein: CAWPPGQQKNGYTF. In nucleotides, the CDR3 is TGTGCCTGGCCCCCGGGACAGCAAAAAAATGGCTACACCTTC.

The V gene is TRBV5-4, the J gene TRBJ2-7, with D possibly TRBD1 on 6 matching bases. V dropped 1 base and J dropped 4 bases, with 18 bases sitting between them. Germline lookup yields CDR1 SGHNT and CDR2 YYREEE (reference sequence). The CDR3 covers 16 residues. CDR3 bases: TGTGCCAGCAGCTTGTCTGGTGGGGGCGGTGGATACGAGCAGTACTTC. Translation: CASSLSGGGGGYEQYF.

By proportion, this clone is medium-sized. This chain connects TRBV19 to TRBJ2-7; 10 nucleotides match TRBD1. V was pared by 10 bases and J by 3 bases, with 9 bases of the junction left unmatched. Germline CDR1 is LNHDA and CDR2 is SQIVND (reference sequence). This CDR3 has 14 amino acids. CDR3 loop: CATGNRDRGYEQYF. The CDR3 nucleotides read TGTGCCACCGGGAACCGGGACAGGGGCTACGAGCAGTACTTC. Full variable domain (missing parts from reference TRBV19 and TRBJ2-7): DGGITQSPKYLFRKEGQNVTLSCEQNLNHDAMYWYRQDPGQGLRLIYYSQIVNDFQKGDIAEGYSVSREKKESFPLTVTSAQKNPTAFYLCATGNRDRGYEQYFGPGTRLTVT.

The CDR3 region has the DNA TGTGCCAGCAGCTTATCGAGGGGGACAGAGACCCAGTACTTC. This codes for CASSLSRGTETQYF. This rearrangement joins TRBV7-2 to TRBJ2-5, with D maybe TRBD1 (6 bases). Germline V gene lookup returns CDR1 SGHTA and CDR2 FQGNSA. The CDR3 extends over 14 amino acids. Trimming left V 2 bases short and J 4 bases short, with 11 bases between.